The sequence of this TCR beta chain was determined in a study of read filtering for tumor transcriptome and immune sequencing. Across the whole study: The cohort had 17 men and some 13 women aged about 47 to 80, mean about 70 years. Per sample, TCR-region reads ranged about 4 to 11 million by IR-seq, about 75 to 1,300 by RNA-seq. Study observations and caveats: Without single-read clonotypes, shared clonotype proportions correlated more between IR-seq and RNA-seq. Around 82% of IR-seq clonotypes had a single read, yet these held approximately 4% of reads.

CDR3 length: 16 residues. Germline lookup yields CDR1 LGHDT and CDR2 YNNKEL (reference sequence). V was trimmed by 2 bases and J by 2 bases, leaving 15 bases between them. This clonotype showed up many times. Its antigen is still unknown. This library used roughly 0.4 ug RNA and molecular barcoded adaptors spanning alpha/delta and beta/gamma chains. TCRdb reprocessed the reads via MiXCR and lists one record per CDR3 protein. The repertoire holds over 15,000 distinct CDR3 sequences, more than 20% seen once, with about 25% in the top ten. Sequencing was done on a sample of a population of CD138-negative cells sorted from bone marrow. This TCR was recovered from a donor aged 40 or over with multiple myeloma. V is TRBV3-1 and J is TRBJ2-5, with no clear D. The CDR3 reads CASSQLLAGAQETQYF. The CDR3 bases are TGTGCCAGCAGCCAACTCTTGGCAGGCGCTCAAGAGACCCAGTACTTC.